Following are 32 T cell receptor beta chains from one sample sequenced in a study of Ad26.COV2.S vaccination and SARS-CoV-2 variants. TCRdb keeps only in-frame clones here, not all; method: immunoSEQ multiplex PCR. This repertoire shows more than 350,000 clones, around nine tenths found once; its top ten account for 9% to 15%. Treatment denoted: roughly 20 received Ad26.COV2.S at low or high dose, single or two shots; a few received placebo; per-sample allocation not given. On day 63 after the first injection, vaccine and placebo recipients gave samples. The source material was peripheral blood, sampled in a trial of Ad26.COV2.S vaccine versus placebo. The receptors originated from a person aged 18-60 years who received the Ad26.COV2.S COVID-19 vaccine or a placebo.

CDR3 DNA: TGTGCCAGCAGCTTAGGGTCGACCGGGACCCTGGGTGAGCAGTACTTC. This codes for CASSLGSTGTLGEQYF. V is TRBV7-9 and J is TRBJ2-7, with D perhaps given as TRBD1 or TRBD2 (5 bases each). Trimming shortened V by 1 base and J by 7 bases, and 20 bases separated the two germline ends. From germline, CDR1 is SEHNR and CDR2 FQNEAQ (reference sequence). The CDR3 has 16 amino acids. Drawing the rest from reference TRBV7-9 and TRBJ2-7, the complete variable domain is DTGVSQNPRHKITKRGQNVTFRCDPISEHNRLYWYRQTLGQGPEFLTYFQNEAQLEKSRLLSDRFSAERPKGSFSTLEIQRTEQGDSAMYLCASSLGSTGTLGEQYFGPGTRLTVT.

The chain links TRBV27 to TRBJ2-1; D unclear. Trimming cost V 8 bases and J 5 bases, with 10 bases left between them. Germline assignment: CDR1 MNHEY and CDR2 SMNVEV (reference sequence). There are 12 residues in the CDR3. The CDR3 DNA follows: TGTGCCAGCGGAATTCCCAACAATGAGCAGTTCTTC. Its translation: CASGIPNNEQFF.

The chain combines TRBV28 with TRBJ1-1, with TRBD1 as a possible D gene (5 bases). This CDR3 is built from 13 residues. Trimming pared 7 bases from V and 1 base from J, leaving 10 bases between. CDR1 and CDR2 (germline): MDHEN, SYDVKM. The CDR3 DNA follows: TGTGCCAGCATAAGGGGTGGGAACACTGAAGCTTTCTTT. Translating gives CASIRGGNTEAFF.

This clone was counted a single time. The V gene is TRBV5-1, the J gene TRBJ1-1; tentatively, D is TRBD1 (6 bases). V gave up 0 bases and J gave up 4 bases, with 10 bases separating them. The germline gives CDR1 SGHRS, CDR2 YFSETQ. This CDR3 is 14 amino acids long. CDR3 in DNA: TGCGCCAGCAGCTTGGGTGAGGGGGGCACTGAAGCTTTCTTT. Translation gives CASSLGEGGTEAFF.

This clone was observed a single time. As DNA, the CDR3 is TGCGCCAGCAGCTGGGCGGGCGGGACGGATGAGCAGTTCTTC. It codes for CASSWAGGTDEQFF. This chain uses TRBV5-1 with TRBJ2-1; the D gene is possibly TRBD2 (6 bases). This CDR3 has 14 amino acids. V was trimmed by 3 bases and J by 8 bases, leaving 15 bases between them. Germline-derived CDR1 and CDR2 are SGHRS and YFSETQ.

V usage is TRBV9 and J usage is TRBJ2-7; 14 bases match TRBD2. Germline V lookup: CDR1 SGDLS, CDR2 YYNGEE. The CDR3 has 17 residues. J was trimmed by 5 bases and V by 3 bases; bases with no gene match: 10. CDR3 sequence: CASSARGLAGAGNEQYF. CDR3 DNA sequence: TGTGCCAGCAGCGCCCGGGGACTAGCGGGAGCTGGGAACGAGCAGTACTTC.

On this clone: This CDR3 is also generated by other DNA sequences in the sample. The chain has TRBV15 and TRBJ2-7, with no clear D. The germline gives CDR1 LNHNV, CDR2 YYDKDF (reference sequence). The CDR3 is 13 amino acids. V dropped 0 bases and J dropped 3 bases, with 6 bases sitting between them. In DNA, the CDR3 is TGTGCCACCAGCAGAGATCCAGGCTACGAGCAGTACTTC. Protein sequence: CATSRDPGYEQYF.

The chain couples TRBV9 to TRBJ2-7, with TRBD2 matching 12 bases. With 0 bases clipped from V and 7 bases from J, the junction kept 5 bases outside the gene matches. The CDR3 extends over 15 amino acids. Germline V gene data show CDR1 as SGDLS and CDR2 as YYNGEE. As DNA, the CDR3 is TGTGCCAGCAGCGTAGGGCTAGCGGGAGGGGAAGAGCAGTACTTC. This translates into CASSVGLAGGEEQYF.

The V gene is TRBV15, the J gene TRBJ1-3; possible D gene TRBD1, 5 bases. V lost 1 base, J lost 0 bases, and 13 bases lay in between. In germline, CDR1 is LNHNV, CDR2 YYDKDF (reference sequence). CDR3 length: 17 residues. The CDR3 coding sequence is TGTGCCACCAGCAGAGCCGACAGCCGCCTCTCTGGAAACACCATATATTTT. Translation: CATSRADSRLSGNTIYF.

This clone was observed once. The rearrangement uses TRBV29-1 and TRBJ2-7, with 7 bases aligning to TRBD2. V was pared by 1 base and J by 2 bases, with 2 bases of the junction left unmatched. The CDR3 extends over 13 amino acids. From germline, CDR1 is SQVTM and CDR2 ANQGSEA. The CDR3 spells CSVEAGGTYEQYF. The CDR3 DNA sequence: TGCAGCGTTGAAGCGGGAGGTACCTACGAGCAGTACTTC.

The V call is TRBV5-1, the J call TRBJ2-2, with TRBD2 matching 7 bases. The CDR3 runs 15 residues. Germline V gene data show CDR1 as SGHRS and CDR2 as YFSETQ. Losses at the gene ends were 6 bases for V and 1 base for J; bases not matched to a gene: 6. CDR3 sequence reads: CASTFSGLNTGELFF. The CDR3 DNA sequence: TGCGCCAGCACCTTTAGCGGGTTGAACACCGGGGAGCTGTTTTTT.

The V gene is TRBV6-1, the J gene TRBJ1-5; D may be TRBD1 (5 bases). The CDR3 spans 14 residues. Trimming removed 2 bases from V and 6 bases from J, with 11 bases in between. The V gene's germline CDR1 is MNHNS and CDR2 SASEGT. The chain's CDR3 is CASSELTGLQPQHF. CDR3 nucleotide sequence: TGTGCCAGCAGTGAACTAACGGGGCTTCAGCCCCAGCATTTT.

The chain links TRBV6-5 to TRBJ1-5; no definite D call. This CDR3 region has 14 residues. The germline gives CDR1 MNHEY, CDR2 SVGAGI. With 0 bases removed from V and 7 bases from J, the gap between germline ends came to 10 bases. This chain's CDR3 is CASSYSWEGQPQHF. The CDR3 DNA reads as TGTGCCAGCAGTTACTCGTGGGAAGGACAGCCCCAGCATTTT.

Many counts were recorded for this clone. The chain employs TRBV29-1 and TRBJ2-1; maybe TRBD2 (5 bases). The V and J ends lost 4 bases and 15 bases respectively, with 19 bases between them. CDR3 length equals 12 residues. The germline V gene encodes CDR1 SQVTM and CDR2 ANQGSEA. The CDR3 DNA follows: TGCAGCGTTGTTGTGGACTCTGCTCGTCGGTTCTTC. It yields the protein CSVVVDSARRFF.

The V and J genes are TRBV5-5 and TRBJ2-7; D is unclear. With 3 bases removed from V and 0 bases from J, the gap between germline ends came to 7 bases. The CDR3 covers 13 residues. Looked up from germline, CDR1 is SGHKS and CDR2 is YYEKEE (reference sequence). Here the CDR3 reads CASSSVSSYEQYF. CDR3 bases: TGTGCCAGCAGCTCAGTAAGCTCCTACGAGCAGTACTTC.

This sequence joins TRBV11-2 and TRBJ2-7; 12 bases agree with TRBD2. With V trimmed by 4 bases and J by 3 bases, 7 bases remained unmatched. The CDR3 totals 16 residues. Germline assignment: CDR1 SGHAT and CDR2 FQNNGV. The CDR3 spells CASSSGLAGTLYEQYF. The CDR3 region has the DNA TGTGCCAGCAGCTCCGGACTAGCGGGGACCCTCTACGAGCAGTACTTC.

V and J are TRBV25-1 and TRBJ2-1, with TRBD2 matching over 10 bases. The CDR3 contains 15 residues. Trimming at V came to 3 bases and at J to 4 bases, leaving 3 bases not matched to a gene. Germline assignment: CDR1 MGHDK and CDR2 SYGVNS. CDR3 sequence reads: CASSDGLAVYNEQFF. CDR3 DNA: TGTGCCAGCAGTGATGGACTAGCGGTTTACAATGAGCAGTTCTTC. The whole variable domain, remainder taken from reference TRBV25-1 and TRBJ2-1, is EADIYQTPRYLVIGTGKKITLECSQTMGHDKMYWYQQDPGMELHLIHYSYGVNSTEKGDLSSESTVSRIRTEHFPLTLESARPSHTSQYLCASSDGLAVYNEQFFGPGTRLTVL.

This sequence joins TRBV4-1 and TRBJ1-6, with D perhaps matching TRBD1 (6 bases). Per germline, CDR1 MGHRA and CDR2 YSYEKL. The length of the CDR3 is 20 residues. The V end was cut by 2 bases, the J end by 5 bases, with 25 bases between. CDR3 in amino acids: CASSQTTPTGTNANNSPLHF. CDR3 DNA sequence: TGCGCCAGCAGCCAAACCACTCCGACAGGAACAAATGCTAATAATTCACCCCTCCACTTT.

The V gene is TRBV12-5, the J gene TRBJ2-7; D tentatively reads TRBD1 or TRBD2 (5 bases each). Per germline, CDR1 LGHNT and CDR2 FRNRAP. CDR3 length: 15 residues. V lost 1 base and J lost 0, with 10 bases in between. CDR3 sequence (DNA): TGTGCTAGTGGTTTGGGGGACCGAGGCTCCTACGAGCAGTACTTC. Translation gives CASGLGDRGSYEQYF.

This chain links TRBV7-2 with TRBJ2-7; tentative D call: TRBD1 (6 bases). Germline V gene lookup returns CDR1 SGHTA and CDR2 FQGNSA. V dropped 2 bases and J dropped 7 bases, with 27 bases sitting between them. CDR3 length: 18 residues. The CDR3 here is CASSLFLYDAGAKGEQYF. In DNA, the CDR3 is TGTGCCAGCAGCTTATTCTTGTACGATGCAGGGGCAAAGGGGGAGCAGTACTTC.

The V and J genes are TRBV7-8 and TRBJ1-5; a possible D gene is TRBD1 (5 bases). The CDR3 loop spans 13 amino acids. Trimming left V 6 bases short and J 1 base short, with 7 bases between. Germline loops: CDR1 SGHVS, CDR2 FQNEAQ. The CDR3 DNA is TGTGCCAGCAGTCGGGACAGCAATCAGCCCCAGCATTTT. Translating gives CASSRDSNQPQHF.

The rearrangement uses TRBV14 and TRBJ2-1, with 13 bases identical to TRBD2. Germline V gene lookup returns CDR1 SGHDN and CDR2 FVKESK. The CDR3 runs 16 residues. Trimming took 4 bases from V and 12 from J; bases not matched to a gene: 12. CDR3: CASSPNTGLAGVRQFF. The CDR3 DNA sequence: TGTGCCAGCAGCCCGAATACCGGACTAGCGGGAGTTCGGCAGTTCTTC.

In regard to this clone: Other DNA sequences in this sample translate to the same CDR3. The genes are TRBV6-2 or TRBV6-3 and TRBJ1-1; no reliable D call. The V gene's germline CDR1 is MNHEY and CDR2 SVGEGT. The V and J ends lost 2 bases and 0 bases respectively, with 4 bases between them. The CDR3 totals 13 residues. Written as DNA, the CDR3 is TGTGCCAGCAGTTACCGGTTGAACACTGAAGCTTTCTTT. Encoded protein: CASSYRLNTEAFF.

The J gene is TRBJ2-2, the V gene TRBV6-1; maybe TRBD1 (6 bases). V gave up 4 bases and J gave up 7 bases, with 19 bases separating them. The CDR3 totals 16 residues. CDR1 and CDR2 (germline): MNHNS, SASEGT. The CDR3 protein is CASSGPAGGGGGELFF. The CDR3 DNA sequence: TGTGCCAGCAGTGGACCAGCTGGGGGCGGTGGCGGGGAGCTGTTTTTT.

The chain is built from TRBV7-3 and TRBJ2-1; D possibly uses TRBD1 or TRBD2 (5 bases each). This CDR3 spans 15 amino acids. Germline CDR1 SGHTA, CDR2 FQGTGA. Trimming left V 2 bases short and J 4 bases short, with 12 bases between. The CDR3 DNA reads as TGTGCCAGCAGCTTACTCCAGGGAGAATACAATGAGCAGTTCTTC. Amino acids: CASSLLQGEYNEQFF.

The CDR3 is CASSLNTYEQYF. DNA of the CDR3: TGTGCCAGCAGCTTGAACACGTACGAGCAGTACTTC. The chain employs TRBV5-8 and TRBJ2-7; D not certain. Germline values: CDR1 SGHTS, CDR2 YDEGEE. CDR3 size: 12 residues. With 1 base removed from V and 4 bases from J, the gap between germline ends came to 6 bases.

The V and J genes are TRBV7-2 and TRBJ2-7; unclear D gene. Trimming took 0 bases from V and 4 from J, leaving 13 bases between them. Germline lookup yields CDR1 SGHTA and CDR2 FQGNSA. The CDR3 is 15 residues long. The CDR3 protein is CASSLAFGNLYEQYF. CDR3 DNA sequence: TGTGCCAGCAGCTTAGCTTTTGGGAACCTATACGAGCAGTACTTC.

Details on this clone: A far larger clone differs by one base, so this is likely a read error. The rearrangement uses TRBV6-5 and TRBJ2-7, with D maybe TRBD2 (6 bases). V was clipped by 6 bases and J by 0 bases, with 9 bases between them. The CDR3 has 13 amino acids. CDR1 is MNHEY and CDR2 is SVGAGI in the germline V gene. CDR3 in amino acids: CASSRESSYEQYF. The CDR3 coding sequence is TGTGCCAGCAGCCGGGAGAGCTCCTACGAGCAGTACTTC.

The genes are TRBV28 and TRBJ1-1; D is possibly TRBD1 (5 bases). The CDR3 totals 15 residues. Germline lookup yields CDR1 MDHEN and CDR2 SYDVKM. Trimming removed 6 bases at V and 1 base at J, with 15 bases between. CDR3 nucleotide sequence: TGTGCCAGCAGCCCGTCCGGGACCAAGAACACTGAAGCTTTCTTT. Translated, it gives CASSPSGTKNTEAFF.

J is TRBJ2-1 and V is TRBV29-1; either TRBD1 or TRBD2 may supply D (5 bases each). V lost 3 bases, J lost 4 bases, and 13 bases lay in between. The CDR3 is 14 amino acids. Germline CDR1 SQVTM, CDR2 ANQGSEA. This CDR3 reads CSVDRDVGYNEQFF. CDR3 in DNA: TGCAGCGTTGATCGGGACGTCGGATACAATGAGCAGTTCTTC.

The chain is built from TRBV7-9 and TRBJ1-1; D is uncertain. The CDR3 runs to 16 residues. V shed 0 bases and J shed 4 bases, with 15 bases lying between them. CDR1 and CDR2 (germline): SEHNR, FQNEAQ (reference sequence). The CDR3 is CASSLALREGVTEAFF. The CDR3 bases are TGTGCCAGCAGCTTAGCGCTTCGTGAGGGAGTCACTGAAGCTTTCTTT. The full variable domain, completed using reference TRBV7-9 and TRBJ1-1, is DTGVSQNPRHKITKRGQNVTFRCDPISEHNRLYWYRQTLGQGPEFLTYFQNEAQLEKSRLLSDRFSAERPKGSFSTLEIQRTEQGDSAMYLCASSLALREGVTEAFFGQGTRLTVV.

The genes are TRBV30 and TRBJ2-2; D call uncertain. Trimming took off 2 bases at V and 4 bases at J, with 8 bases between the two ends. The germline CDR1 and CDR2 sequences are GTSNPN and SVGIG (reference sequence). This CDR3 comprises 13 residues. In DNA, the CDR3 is TGTGCCTGGAGTCAGGTCGGCACCGGGGAGCTGTTTTTT. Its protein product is CAWSQVGTGELFF. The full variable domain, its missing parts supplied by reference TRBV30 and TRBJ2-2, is SQTIHQWPATLVQPVGSPLSLECTVEGTSNPNLYWYRQAAGRGLQLLFYSVGIGQISSEVPQNLSASRPQDRQFILSSKKLLLSDSGFYLCAWSQVGTGELFFGEGSRLTVL.